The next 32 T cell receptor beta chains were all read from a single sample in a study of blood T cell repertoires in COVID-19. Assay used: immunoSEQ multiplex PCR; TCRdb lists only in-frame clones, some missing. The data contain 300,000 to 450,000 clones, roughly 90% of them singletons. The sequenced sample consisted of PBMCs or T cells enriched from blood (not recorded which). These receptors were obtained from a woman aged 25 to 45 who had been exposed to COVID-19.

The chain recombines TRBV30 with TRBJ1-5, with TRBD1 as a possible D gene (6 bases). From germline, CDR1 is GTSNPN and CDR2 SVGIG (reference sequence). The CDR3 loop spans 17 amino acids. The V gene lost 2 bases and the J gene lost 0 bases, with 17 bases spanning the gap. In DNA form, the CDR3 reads TGTGCCTGGAGTACGTGGACAGAGGATTATAGCAATCAGCCCCAGCATTTT. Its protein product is CAWSTWTEDYSNQPQHF.

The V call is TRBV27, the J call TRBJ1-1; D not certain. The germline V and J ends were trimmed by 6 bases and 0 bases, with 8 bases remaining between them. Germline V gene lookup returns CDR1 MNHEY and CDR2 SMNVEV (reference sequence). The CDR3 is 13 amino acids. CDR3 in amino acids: CASRRSMNTEAFF. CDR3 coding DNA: TGTGCCAGCAGGAGGAGCATGAACACTGAAGCTTTCTTT.

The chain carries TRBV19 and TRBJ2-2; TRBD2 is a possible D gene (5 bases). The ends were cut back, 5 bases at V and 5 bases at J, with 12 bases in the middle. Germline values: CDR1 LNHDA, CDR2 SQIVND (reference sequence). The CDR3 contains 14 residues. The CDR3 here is CASSPGIKTGELFF. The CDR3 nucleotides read TGTGCCAGTAGTCCCGGGATTAAGACCGGGGAGCTGTTTTTT.

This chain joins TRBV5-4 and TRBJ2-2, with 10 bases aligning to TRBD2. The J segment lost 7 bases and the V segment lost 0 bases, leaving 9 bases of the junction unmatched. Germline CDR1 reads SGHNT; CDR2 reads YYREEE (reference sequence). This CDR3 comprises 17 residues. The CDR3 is CASSLGSSGRAFGELFF. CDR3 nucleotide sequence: TGTGCCAGCAGCTTGGGTTCGAGCGGGAGGGCCTTCGGGGAGCTGTTTTTT.

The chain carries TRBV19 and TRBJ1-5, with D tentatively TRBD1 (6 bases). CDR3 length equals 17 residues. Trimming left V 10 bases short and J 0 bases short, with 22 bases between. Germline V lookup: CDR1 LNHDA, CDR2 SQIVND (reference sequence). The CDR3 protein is CATSRTVGGSSNQPQHF. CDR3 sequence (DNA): TGTGCCACGTCGAGGACAGTCGGCGGGAGTAGCAATCAGCCCCAGCATTTT.

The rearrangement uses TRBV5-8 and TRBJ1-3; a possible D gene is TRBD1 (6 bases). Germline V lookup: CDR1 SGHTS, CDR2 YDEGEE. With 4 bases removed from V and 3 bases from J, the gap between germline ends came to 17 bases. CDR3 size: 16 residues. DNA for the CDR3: TGTGCCAGCAGCCTGCCTCGCGGGGGCGGTGGAAACACCATATATTTT. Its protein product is CASSLPRGGGGNTIYF.

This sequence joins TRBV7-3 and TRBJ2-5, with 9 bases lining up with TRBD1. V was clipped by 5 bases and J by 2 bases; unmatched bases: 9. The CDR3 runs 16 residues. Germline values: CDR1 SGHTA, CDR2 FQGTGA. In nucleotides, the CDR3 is TGTGCCAGCAGCCTTAATCCCGGACAGGGGCAAGAGACCCAGTACTTC. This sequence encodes CASSLNPGQGQETQYF. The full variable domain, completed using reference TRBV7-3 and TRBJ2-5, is GAGVSQTPSNKVTEKGKYVELRCDPISGHTALYWYRQSLGQGPEFLIYFQGTGAADDSGLPNDRFFAVRPEGSVSTLKIQRTERGDSAVYLCASSLNPGQGQETQYFGPGTRLLVL.

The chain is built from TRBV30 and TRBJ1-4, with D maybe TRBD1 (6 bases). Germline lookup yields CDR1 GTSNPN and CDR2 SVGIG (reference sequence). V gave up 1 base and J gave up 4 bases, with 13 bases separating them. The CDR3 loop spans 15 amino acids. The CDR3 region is CAWSAYGQSNEKLFF. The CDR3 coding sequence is TGTGCCTGGAGTGCTTACGGACAGAGTAATGAAAAACTGTTTTTT. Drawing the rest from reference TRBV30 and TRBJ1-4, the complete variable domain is SQTIHQWPATLVQPVGSPLSLECTVEGTSNPNLYWYRQAAGRGLQLLFYSVGIGQISSEVPQNLSASRPQDRQFILSSKKLLLSDSGFYLCAWSAYGQSNEKLFFGSGTQLSVL.

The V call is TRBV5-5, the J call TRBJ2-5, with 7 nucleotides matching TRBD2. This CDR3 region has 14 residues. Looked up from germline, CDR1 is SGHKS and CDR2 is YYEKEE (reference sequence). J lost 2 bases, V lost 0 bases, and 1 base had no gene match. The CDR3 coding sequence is TGTGCCAGCAGCTTGGGTAGCGGGCAAGAGACCCAGTACTTC. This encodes CASSLGSGQETQYF.

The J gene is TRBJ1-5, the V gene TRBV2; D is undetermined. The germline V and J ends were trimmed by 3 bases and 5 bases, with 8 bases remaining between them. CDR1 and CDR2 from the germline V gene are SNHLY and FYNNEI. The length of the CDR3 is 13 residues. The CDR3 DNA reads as TGTGCCAGCAGTGACTGGGCTCATCAGCCCCAGCATTTT. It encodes CASSDWAHQPQHF.

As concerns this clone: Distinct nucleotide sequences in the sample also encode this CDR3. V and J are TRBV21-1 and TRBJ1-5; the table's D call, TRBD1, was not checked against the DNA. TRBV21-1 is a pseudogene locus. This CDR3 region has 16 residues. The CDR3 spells CASSPLGQGSNQPQHF. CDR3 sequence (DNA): TGTGCCAGCAGCCCCCTCGGACAGGGGAGCAATCAGCCCCAGCATTTT.

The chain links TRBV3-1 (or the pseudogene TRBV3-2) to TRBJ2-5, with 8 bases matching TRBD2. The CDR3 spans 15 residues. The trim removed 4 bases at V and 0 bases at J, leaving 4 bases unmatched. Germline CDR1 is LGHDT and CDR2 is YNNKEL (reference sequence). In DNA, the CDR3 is TGTGCCAGCAGCCGCGGTAGCGGGAACCAAGAGACCCAGTACTTC. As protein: CASSRGSGNQETQYF.

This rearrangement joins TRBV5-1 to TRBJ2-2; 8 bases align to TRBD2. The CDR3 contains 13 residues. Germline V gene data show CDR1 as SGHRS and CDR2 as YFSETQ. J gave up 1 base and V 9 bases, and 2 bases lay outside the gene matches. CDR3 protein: CATGRGNTGELFF. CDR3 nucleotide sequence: TGCGCCACCGGGAGGGGGAACACCGGGGAGCTGTTTTTT.

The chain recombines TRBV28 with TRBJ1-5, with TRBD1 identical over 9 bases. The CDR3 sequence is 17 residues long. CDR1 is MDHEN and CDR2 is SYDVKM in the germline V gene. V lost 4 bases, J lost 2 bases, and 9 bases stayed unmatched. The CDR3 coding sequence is TGTGCCAGCAGTTCTCGATTCCGGGACAGGGGCAATCAGCCCCAGCATTTT. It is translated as CASSSRFRDRGNQPQHF.

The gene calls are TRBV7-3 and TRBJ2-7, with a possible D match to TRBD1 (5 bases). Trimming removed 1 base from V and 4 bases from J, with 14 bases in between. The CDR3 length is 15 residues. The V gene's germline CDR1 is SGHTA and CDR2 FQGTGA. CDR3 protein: CASSLMTAPLYEQYF. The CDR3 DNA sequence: TGTGCCAGCAGCTTAATGACAGCCCCTCTTTACGAGCAGTACTTC.

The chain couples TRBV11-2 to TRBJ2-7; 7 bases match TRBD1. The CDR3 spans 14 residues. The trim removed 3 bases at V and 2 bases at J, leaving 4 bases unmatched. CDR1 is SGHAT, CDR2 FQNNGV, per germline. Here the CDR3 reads CASSLGQFTYEQYF. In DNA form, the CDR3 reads TGTGCCAGCAGCTTGGGACAGTTTACCTACGAGCAGTACTTC.

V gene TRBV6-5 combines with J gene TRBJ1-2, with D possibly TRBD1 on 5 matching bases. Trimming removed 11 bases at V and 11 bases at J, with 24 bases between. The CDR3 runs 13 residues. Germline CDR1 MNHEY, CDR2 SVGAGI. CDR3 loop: CAYGRGGGVEYTF. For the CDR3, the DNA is TGTGCCTACGGCCGCGGGGGAGGGGTTGAATACACCTTC.

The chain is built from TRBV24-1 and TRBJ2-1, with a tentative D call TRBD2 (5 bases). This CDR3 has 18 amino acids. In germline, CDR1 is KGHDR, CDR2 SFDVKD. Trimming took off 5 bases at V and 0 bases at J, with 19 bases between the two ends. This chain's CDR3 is CATSAAGLDFSSYNEQFF. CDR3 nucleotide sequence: TGTGCCACCAGTGCGGCAGGACTTGACTTTAGCTCCTACAATGAGCAGTTCTTC.

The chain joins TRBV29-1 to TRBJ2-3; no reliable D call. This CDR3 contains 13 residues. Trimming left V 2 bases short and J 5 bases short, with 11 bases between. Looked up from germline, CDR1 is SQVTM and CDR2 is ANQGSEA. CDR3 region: CSVELDRRDTQYF. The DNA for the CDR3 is TGCAGCGTTGAACTAGACCGAAGAGATACGCAGTATTTT.

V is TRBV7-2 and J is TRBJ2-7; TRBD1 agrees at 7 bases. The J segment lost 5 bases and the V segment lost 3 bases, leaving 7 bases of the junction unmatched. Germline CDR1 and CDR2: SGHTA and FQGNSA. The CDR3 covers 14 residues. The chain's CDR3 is CASSFQQGSHEQYF. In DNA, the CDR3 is TGTGCCAGCAGCTTTCAACAGGGGTCTCACGAGCAGTACTTC.

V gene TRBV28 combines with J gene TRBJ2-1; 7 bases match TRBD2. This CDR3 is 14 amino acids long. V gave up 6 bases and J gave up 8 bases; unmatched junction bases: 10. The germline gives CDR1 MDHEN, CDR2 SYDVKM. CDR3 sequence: CASSPGTTADEQFF. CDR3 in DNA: TGTGCCAGCAGCCCCGGGACTACCGCCGATGAGCAGTTCTTC. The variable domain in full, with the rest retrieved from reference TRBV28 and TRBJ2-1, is DVKVTQSSRYLVKRTGEKVFLECVQDMDHENMFWYRQDPGLGLRLIYFSYDVKMKEKGDIPEGYSVSREKKERFSLILESASTNQTSMYLCASSPGTTADEQFFGPGTRLTVL.

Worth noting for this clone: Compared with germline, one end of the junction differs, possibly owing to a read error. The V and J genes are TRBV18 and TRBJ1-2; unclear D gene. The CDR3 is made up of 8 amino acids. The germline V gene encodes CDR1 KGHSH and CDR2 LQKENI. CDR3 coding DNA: TGTGCCAGCCCACCCGTCACCTTC. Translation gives CASPPVTF.

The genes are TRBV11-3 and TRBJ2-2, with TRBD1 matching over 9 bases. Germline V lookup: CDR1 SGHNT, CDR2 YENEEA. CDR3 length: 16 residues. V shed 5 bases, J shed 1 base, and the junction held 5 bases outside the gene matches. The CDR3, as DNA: TGTGCCAGCAGCCAAGGACAGGGGAGGAACACCGGGGAGCTGTTTTTT. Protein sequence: CASSQGQGRNTGELFF.

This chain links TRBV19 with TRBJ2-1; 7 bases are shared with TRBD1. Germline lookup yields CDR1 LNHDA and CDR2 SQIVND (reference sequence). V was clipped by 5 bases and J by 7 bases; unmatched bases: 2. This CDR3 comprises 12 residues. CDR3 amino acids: CASSAGGNEQFF. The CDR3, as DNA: TGTGCCAGTAGTGCAGGGGGAAATGAGCAGTTCTTC.

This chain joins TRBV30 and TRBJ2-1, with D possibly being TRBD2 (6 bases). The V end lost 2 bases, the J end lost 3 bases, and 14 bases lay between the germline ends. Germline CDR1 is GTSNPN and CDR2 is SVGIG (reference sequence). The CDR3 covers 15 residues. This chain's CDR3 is CAWSWRADLYNEQFF. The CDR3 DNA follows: TGTGCCTGGAGTTGGAGGGCAGATCTCTACAATGAGCAGTTCTTC.

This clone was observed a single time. The chain's CDR3 is CASSHTSAVTYEQYF. CDR3 bases: TGTGCCAGCAGTCACACTAGCGCCGTTACCTACGAGCAGTACTTC. The chain uses TRBV6-5 and TRBJ2-7, with 7 bases identical to TRBD2. Germline CDR1 and CDR2: MNHEY and SVGAGI. The ends lost 5 bases at V and 2 bases at J; junction bases unmatched: 9. The CDR3 sequence is 15 residues long.

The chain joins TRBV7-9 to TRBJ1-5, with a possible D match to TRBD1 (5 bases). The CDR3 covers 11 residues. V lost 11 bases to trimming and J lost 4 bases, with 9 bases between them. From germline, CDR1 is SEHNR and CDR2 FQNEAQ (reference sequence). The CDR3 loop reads CAGGDNQPQHF. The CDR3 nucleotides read TGTGCCGGGGGGGATAATCAGCCCCAGCATTTT.

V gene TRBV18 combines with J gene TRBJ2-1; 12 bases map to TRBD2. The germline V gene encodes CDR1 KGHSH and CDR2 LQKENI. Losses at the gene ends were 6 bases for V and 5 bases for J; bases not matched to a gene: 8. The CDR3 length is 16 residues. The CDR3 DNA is TGTGCCAGCTCCCCCGGGACTAGCGGGCGCAACAATGAGCAGTTCTTC. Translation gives CASSPGTSGRNNEQFF.

The CDR3 nucleotides are TGTGCCAGCACAAGGACAGGGGGGAATGAAGCTTTCTTT. This gives the protein CASTRTGGNEAFF. The V call is TRBV11-3, the J call TRBJ1-1; 10 positions match TRBD1. CDR1 SGHNT and CDR2 YENEEA come from the germline V gene. The CDR3 loop spans 13 amino acids. V gave up 7 bases and J gave up 7 bases; unmatched junction bases: 6. The full variable domain, with the rest looked up from reference TRBV11-3 and TRBJ1-1, is EAGVVQSPRYKIIEKKQPVAFWCNPISGHNTLYWYLQNLGQGPELLIRYENEEAVDDSQLPKDRFSAERLKGVDSTLKIQPAELGDSAVYLCASTRTGGNEAFFGQGTRLTVV.

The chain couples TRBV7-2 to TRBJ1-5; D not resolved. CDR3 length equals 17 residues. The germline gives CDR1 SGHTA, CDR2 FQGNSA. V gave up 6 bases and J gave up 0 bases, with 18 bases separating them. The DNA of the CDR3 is TGTGCCAGCAGTCGATACAGCAGCCCGTATAGCAATCAGCCCCAGCATTTT. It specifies CASSRYSSPYSNQPQHF.

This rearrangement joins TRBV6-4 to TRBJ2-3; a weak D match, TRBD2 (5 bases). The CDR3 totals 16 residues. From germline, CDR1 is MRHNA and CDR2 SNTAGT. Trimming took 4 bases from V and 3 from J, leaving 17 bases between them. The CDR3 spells CASSVEAAVGTDTQYF. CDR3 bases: TGTGCCAGCAGTGTGGAGGCGGCAGTGGGGACAGATACGCAGTATTTT.

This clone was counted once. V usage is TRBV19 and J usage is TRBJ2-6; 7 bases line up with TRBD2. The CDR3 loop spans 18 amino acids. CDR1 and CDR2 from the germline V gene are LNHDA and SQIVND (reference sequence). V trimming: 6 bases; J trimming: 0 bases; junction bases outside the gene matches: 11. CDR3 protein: CASSPRGGALSGANVLTF. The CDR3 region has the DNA TGTGCCAGTAGCCCCCGCGGGGGAGCCCTCTCTGGGGCCAACGTCCTGACTTTC.